The clone carrying this T cell receptor (beta chain) was found once. Its target is unknown. Here immunoSEQ multiplex PCR was the method, and the copy in TCRdb shows in-frame clones only, minus some. The sample contains about 32,000 clones, around 75% of which appear only once. The germline V gene has CDR1 LNHDA and CDR2 SQIVND (reference sequence). V lost 6 bases and J lost 5, with 19 bases in between. This CDR3 spans 15 amino acids. This record belongs to a study of radiotherapy plus CTLA-4 blockade in lung cancer. Study-wide results and caveats: Radiotherapy was combined with ipilimumab, and tumor-derived TCR clones then expanded in blood.

The starting material was peripheral blood, obtained from a patient treated with radiotherapy plus ipilimumab. This TCR derives from a human donor with non-small cell lung cancer that progressed on radiotherapy plus ipilimumab. The chain recombines TRBV19 with TRBJ2-5, with D tentatively TRBD2 (5 bases). The DNA of the CDR3 is TGTGCCAGTAGGTCACATACGGGGAGCTGGGAGACCCAGTACTTC. This gives the protein CASRSHTGSWETQYF.